This TCR beta chain was profiled in a study of OX40 agonist ivuxolimab in advanced cancers. Study-level information: An agonistic anti-OX40 (CD134) antibody, ivuxolimab, was used to treat the patients. Partial response was recorded in three patients: one hepatocellular carcinoma and two cutaneous melanoma cases. The study, taken as a whole, reports: In general, CD8+ T cells held more expanded clones than CD4+ did, on average.

As for this clone: No antigen is known for it.

Sequencing was performed with immunoSEQ multiplex PCR; in TCRdb, only in-frame clones are kept and a portion is missing. The sample carries roughly 70,000 clones, 85% recorded once. Baseline was the first blood sampling point, followed by cycle 4 day 1 and cycle 7 day 1. CDR1 and CDR2 from the germline V gene are SGHNT and YYREEE (reference sequence). With 0 bases removed from V and 1 base from J, the gap between germline ends came to 7 bases. The length of the CDR3 is 14 residues. This clonotype was sampled from an adult with an advanced solid tumor such as melanoma, head and neck, liver or kidney cancer. The source was CD4+ or CD8+ T cells sorted from blood, collected in a trial of the OX40 agonist ivuxolimab. The chain carries TRBV5-4 and TRBJ2-5; no clear D gene. CDR3 amino acids: CASSLAGTQETQYF. Written as DNA, the CDR3 is TGTGCCAGCAGCTTGGCGGGTACCCAAGAGACCCAGTACTTC.